This entry describes one TCR beta chain. The antigen it recognizes is unknown. No qualities accompany the bases; no much larger clone lies one base away. This entry is derived from a study of blood T cell repertoires in COVID-19 (dated by TCRdb to 2018 to 2021). A note on the overall study: The collaborator samples originated in the United States, Italy and Spain and spanned the acute and convalescent phases of COVID-19. Where HLA class I and class II types were available, the types were taken from metadata supplied by the sample provider, not from assay-based typing. A freely available public database, intended as a resource for researchers studying the immune response to SARS-CoV-2, is where the repertoires were released. The sample metadata nearly always contained a de-identified subject ID, COVID-19 status, age in years and sex. The material from the prospective study consisted of cDNA or gDNA derived from T cells, B-cell-depleted T cells, or PBMCs. The samples were drawn from two sources: the first 160 participants of the ongoing ImmuneRACE study, and over 1,000 subjects contributed by 6 global collaborators. Subjects who had been exposed to COVID-19, were actively infected with it, or had recovered from it provided the deeply sampled blood TCRbeta repertoires that made up the dataset.

The study at large found these results: How much clinical and demographic metadata was included differed by source and by participant, and the metadata was provided uncurated.

CDR1 and CDR2 are read off the germline V gene as MDHEN and SYDVKM. The junction shows trimming of 1 base on V and 2 bases on J, plus 12 bases between the germline ends. The CDR3 starts with the cysteine, ends with the phenylalanine, and has 16 residues. The only DNA kept is the CDR3, 48 bases in frame from the first base. TCRbeta CDR3 regions were amplified from genomic DNA by means of the immunoSEQ Assay, a bias-controlled multiplex PCR. From the authors' description of their analysis: The number of nucleated cells in each sample was estimated by amplification of reference gene primers within the assay. To quantify the absolute abundance of each unique TCRbeta CDR3 rearrangement, sequence reads were collapsed and filtered. For each sample, productive Simpson clonality was calculated by taking the square root of Simpson's diversity index across productive rearrangements. TCRdb obtained this table from immuneACCESS and retained in-frame rearrangements with V and J assigned. These tables miss some clones; where compared with another copy, unresolved V genes account for less than half of the shortfall, and the remainder is unexplained. V and J calls and clone size follow that table, whereas D and trimming were derived from the DNA. In this sample the table shows hundreds of thousands of clones, approximately 77% of which occur a single time. The top ten hold approximately 3.8% of the sample.

Whole blood was collected in K2EDTA tubes by collaborating institutions according to the institutions' own protocols. For TCRbeta analysis, collaborators shipped samples in one of three forms: frozen whole blood, isolated PBMCs, or DNA extracted from either of those sample types. Source material: peripheral blood. The sequence derives from a woman older than 75 with acute or convalescent COVID-19. The chain is encoded by TRBV28 joined to TRBJ1-5, with TRBD1 perhaps the D gene, on 5 matching bases. The sequenced DNA is TGTGCCAGCAGTTTATCCGGCGGGGCGGGCAATCAGCCCCAGCATTTT. Translated, it reads CASSLSGGAGNQPQHF. Extended through the reference TRBV28 and TRBJ1-5 proteins, this CDR3 yields the full variable domain: DVKVTQSSRYLVKRTGEKVFLECVQDMDHENMFWYRQDPGLGLRLIYFSYDVKMKEKGDIPEGYSVSREKKERFSLILESASTNQTSMYLCASSLSGGAGNQPQHFGDGTRLSIL.